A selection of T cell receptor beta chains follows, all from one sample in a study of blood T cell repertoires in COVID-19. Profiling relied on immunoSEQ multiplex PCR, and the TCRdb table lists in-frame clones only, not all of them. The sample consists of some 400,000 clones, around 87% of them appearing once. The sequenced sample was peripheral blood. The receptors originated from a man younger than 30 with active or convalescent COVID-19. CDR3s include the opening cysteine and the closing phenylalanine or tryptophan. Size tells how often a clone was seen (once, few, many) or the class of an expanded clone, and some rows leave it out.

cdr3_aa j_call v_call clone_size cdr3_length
CASKNTGQEAQYF TRBJ2-5 TRBV27 NA 13
CASSVTLAGTQRGNTIYF TRBJ1-3 TRBV9 NA 18
CASSLDQQGASGANVLTF TRBJ2-6 TRBV11-2 NA 18
CASSPWSGENSPLHF TRBJ1-6 TRBV7-2 NA 15
CASSDDRAGDTQYF TRBJ2-3 TRBV6-5 NA 14
CANPGGGNQPQHF TRBJ1-5 TRBV6-4 NA 13
CASSLRGESPLHF TRBJ1-6 TRBV2 once 13
CASSGEREGPVEQFF TRBJ2-1 TRBV9 once 15
CASSLWTSGSGNEQFF TRBJ2-1 TRBV7-8 NA 16
CASSLWPGANTGELFF TRBJ2-2 TRBV27 NA 16
CASSLSVKQNTEAFF TRBJ1-1 TRBV28 few 15
CASSLGTGVVYEQYF TRBJ2-7 TRBV5-1 NA 15
CASSSNTGQGYTF TRBJ1-2 TRBV4-2 NA 13
CASRDRAPDTQYF TRBJ2-3 TRBV25-1 NA 13
CASSLYTSGRHNEQFF TRBJ2-1 TRBV27 NA 16
CASSSPRGSNEQFF TRBJ2-1 TRBV28 NA 14
CASSLVGRASNEKLFF TRBJ1-4 TRBV5-1 NA 16
CASSLRGRNTIYF TRBJ1-3 TRBV7-2 NA 13
CASSSQVSGRQETQYF TRBJ2-5 TRBV28 NA 16
CASSEYRGGNSPLHF TRBJ1-6 TRBV25-1 NA 15
CASSESWASGGAGTDTQYF TRBJ2-3 TRBV10-2 NA 19
CASSLAPGGRSDTQYF TRBJ2-3 TRBV11-1 NA 16
CASSLDAGAYEQYF TRBJ2-7 TRBV7-2 NA 14
CASSLGTVNQPQHF TRBJ1-5 TRBV27 NA 14
CASSQDTNRLNEKLFF TRBJ1-4 TRBV3-1/TRBV3-2 NA 16
CASSLMYPAEGSYNEQFF TRBJ2-1 TRBV7-3 once 18
CASSPGGASDYGYTF TRBJ1-2 TRBV5-1 NA 15
CASSLDSASPLHF TRBJ1-6 TRBV2 few 13
CASSPEVVAGNYEQYF TRBJ2-7 TRBV11-2 NA 16
CASSQEQGGIGYTF TRBJ1-2 TRBV4-2 once 14
CASSSLAGDSLGTQYF TRBJ2-3 TRBV27 NA 16
CASSITGTGFDEQYF TRBJ2-7 TRBV19 NA 15
CASSHPLAGGWEQFF TRBJ2-1 TRBV3-1/TRBV3-2 NA 15